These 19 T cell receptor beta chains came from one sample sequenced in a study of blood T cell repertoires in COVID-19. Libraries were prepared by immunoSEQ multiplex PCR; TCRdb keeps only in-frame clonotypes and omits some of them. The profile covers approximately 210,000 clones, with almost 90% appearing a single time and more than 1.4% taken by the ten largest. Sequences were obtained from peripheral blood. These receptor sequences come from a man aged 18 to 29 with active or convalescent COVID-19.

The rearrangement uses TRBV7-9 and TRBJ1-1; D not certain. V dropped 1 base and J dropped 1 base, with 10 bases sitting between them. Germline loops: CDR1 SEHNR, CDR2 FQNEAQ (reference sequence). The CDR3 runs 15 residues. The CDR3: CASSLGWQPNTEAFF. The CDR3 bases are TGTGCCAGCAGCTTAGGTTGGCAACCGAACACTGAAGCTTTCTTT.

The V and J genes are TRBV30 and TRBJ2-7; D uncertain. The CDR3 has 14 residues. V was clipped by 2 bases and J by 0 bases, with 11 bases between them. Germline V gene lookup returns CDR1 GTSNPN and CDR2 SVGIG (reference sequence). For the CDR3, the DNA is TGTGCCTGGAGTCCGGCGGTAAGCTCCTACGAGCAGTACTTC. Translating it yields CAWSPAVSSYEQYF. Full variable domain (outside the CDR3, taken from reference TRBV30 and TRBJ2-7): SQTIHQWPATLVQPVGSPLSLECTVEGTSNPNLYWYRQAAGRGLQLLFYSVGIGQISSEVPQNLSASRPQDRQFILSSKKLLLSDSGFYLCAWSPAVSSYEQYFGPGTRLTVT.

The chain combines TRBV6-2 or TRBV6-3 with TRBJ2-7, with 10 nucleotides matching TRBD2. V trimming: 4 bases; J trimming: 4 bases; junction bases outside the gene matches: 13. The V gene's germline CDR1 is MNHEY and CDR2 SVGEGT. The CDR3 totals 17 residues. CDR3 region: CASSSNPEREGGYEQYF. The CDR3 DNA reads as TGTGCCAGCAGTTCAAACCCCGAGCGGGAGGGCGGGTACGAGCAGTACTTC.

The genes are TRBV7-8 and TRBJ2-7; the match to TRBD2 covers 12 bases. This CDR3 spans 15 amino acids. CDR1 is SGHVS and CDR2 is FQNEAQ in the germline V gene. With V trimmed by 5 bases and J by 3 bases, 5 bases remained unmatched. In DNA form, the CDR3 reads TGTGCCAGCAGCCCTACTAGCGGGAGGTTCTACGAGCAGTACTTC. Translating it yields CASSPTSGRFYEQYF.

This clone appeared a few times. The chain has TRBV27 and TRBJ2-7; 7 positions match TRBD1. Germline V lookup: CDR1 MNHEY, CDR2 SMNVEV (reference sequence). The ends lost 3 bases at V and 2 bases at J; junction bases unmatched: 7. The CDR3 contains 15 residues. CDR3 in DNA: TGTGCCAGCAGTTTTCGGGACAGTACCCCCTACGAGCAGTACTTC. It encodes CASSFRDSTPYEQYF.

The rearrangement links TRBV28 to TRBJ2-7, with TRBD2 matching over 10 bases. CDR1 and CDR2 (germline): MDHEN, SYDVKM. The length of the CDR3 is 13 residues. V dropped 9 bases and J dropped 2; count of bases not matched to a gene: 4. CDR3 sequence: CASRTSGPYEQYF. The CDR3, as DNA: TGTGCCAGTAGGACTAGCGGACCCTACGAGCAGTACTTC.

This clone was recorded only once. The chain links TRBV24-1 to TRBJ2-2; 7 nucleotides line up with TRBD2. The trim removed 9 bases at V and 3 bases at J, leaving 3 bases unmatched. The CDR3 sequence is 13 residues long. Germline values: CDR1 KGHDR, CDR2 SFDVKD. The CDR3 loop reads CATERDDTGELFF. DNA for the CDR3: TGTGCCACCGAGCGGGATGACACCGGGGAGCTGTTTTTT.

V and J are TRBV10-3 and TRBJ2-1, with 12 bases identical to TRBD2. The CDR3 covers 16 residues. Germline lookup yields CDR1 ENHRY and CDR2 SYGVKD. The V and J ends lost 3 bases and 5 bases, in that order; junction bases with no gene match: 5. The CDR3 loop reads CAISDLAGGFDNEQFF. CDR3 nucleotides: TGTGCCATCAGTGATCTAGCGGGAGGGTTCGACAATGAGCAGTTCTTC.

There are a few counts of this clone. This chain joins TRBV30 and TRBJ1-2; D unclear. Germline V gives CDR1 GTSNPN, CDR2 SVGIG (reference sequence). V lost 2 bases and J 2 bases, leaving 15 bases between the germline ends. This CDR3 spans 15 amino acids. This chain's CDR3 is CAWSLRRIWNYGYTF. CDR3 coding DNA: TGTGCCTGGAGTTTGCGGAGGATCTGGAACTATGGCTACACCTTC.

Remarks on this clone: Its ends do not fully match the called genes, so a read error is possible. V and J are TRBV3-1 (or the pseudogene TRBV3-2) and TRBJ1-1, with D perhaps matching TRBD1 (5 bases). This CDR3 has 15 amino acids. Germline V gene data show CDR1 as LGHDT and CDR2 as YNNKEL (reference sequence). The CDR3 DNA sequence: TGTGCCAGCAGCCCCCCGGGACTCAGTCTCGGAGGGGTGATCTTT. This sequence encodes CASSPPGLSLGGVIF.

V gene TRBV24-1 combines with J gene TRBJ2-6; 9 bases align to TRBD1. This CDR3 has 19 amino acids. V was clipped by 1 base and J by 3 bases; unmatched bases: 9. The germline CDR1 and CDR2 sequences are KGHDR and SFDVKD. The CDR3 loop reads CATSDFEGQGAIGANVLTF. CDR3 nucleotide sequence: TGTGCCACCAGTGATTTTGAGGGACAGGGAGCCATTGGGGCCAACGTCCTGACTTTC.

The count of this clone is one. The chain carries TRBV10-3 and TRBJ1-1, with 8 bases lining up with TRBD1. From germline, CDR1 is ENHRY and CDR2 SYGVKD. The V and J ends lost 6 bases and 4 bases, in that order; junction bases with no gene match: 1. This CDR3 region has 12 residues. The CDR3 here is CAIRDRVTEAFF. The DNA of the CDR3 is TGTGCCATCAGGGACAGGGTCACTGAAGCTTTCTTT.

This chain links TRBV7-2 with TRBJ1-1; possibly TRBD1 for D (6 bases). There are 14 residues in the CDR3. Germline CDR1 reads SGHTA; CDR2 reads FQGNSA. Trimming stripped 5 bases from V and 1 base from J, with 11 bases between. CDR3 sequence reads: CASSPETGNTEAFF. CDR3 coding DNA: TGTGCCAGCAGCCCAGAGACAGGGAACACTGAAGCTTTCTTT.

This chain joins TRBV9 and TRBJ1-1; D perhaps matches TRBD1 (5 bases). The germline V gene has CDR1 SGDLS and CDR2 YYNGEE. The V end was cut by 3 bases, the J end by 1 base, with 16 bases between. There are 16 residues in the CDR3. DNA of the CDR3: TGTGCCAGCAGCGCCTGGGACGTCGGGAGGAACACTGAAGCTTTCTTT. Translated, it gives CASSAWDVGRNTEAFF.

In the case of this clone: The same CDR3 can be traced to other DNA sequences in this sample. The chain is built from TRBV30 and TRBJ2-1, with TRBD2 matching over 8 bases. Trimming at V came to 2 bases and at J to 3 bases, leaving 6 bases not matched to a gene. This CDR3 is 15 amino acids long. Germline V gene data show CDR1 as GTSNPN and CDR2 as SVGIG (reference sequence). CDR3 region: CAWSWASGLYNEQFF. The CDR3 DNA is TGTGCCTGGAGTTGGGCTAGCGGGCTCTACAATGAGCAGTTCTTC. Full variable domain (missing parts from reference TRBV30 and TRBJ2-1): SQTIHQWPATLVQPVGSPLSLECTVEGTSNPNLYWYRQAAGRGLQLLFYSVGIGQISSEVPQNLSASRPQDRQFILSSKKLLLSDSGFYLCAWSWASGLYNEQFFGPGTRLTVL.

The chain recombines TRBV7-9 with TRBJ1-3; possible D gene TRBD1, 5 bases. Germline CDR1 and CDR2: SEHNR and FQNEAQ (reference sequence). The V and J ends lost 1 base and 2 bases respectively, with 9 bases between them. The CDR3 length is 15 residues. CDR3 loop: CASSLGGEAGNTIYF. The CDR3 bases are TGTGCCAGCAGCTTAGGGGGGGAAGCTGGAAACACCATATATTTT.

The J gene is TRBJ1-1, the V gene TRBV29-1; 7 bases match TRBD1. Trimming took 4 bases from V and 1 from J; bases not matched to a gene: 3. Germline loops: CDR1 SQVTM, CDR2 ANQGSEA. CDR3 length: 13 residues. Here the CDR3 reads CSVAGQANTEAFF. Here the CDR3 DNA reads TGCAGCGTTGCTGGACAGGCGAACACTGAAGCTTTCTTT. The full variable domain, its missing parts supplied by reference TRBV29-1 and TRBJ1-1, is SAVISQKPSRDICQRGTSLTIQCQVDSQVTMMFWYRQQPGQSLTLIATANQGSEATYESGFVIDKFPISRPNLTFSTLTVSNMSPEDSSIYLCSVAGQANTEAFFGQGTRLTVV.

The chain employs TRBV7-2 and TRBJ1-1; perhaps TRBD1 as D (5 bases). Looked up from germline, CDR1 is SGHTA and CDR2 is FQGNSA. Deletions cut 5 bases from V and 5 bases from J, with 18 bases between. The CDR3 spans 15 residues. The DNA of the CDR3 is TGTGCCAGCAGCCGCAGCGGGGGGGTCCGGACTGAAGCTTTCTTT. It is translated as CASSRSGGVRTEAFF.

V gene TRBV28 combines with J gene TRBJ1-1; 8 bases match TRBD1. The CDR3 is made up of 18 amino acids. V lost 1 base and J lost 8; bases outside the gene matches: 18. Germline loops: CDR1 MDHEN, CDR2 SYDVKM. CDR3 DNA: TGTGCCAGCAGTTTATTTCCAGGGGGCCTTATGATGGGCGCCGAAGCTTTCTTT. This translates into CASSLFPGGLMMGAEAFF.